This TCR beta chain was observed in a study of spatial heterogeneity in lung cancer. Germline CDR1 is SGHTA and CDR2 is FQGNSA. There are 14 residues in the CDR3. The V gene lost 5 bases and the J gene lost 8 bases, with 18 bases spanning the gap. The time point was: sample taken at primary tumor resection. Sequencing covered unsorted whole RNA taken from tumor, nontumor lung or frozen PBMC. Samples were obtained from 65 to 80 donors, all untreated early-stage non-small cell lung cancer patients. Findings of the study overall: More often at tumor resection than at routine follow-up, ubiquitous expanded tumor TCRs were detected in the blood.

Carried by each TCR cDNA molecule was a unique molecular identifier. TCRdb fed the 5' RACE reads into MiXCR, producing one record per CDR3 protein. Among just over 25,000 distinct CDR3 sequences listed, about 13% were seen once. In its sample, this clonotype was seen many times. No antigen is known for it. This TCR was recovered from a female donor with early-stage non-small cell lung cancer. Sequenced material: PBMCs, taken at surgery. This rearrangement joins TRBV7-2 to TRBJ1-2; TRBD1 might be the D (5 bases). The CDR3 is CASSTVDRLEGYTF. CDR3 nucleotides: TGTGCCAGCAGCACAGTTGACAGACTTGAGGGCTACACCTTC.